This T cell receptor (beta chain) came from a study of blood T cell repertoires in COVID-19 (dated by TCRdb to 2020 to 2021). Concerning the study at large: Collaborator samples came from the United States, Italy and Spain and covered acute and convalescent phases of COVID-19. The samples were drawn from the first 160 participants of the ongoing ImmuneRACE study and from 950 to 1,500 subjects provided by 6 global collaborators. The prospective study material was composed of cDNA or gDNA derived from T cells, B-cell-depleted T cells, or PBMCs. The repertoires were released in a freely available public database intended as a resource for research on the immune response to SARS-CoV-2. A de-identified subject ID, COVID-19 status, age in years and sex were almost always included in the sample metadata. Subjects who had been exposed to COVID-19, were actively infected with it, or had recovered from it provided the deeply sampled blood TCRbeta repertoires that made up the dataset. Where HLA class I and class II types were available, the types were taken from metadata supplied by the sample provider, not from assay-based typing.

On the study overall, not on this receptor specifically: How much clinical and demographic metadata was included differed by source and by participant, and the metadata was provided uncurated.

Enrolling through a virtual design, the prospective study's participants ranged in age from roughly 18 to 90 years and lived across 20 to 30 United States geographic areas. Cohort assignment in the prospective study relied on participant-reported clinical history from a screening survey and a study questionnaire. In the prospective study, mobile phlebotomists collected whole blood, serum and a nasopharyngeal or oropharyngeal swab from each participant. Additional blood draws and questionnaires over an approximately 2-month period could optionally be provided by prospective study participants. Before DNA extraction, prospective study blood samples were shipped either frozen or at room temperature. As regards this clone: The specificity of this receptor is unknown. No much larger clone is present one base from it, and per-base qualities are unavailable.

TCRbeta CDR3 regions were amplified from genomic DNA by means of the immunoSEQ Assay, a bias-controlled multiplex PCR. As for how the authors treated the data: Within the assay, amplification of reference gene primers was used to estimate how many nucleated cells each sample contained. To quantify the absolute abundance of each unique TCRbeta CDR3 rearrangement, sequence reads were collapsed and filtered. For each sample, productive Simpson clonality was calculated as the square root of Simpson's diversity index across productive rearrangements. TCRdb holds this immuneACCESS table with in-frame rearrangements only. Some clones are missing; in checked studies, unresolved V genes explain under half, and the rest has no known cause. V, J and clone size derive from that table, while D and trimming were established from the DNA sequence. The sample table lists about 340,000 clones, about 86% of them with a count of one. The ten largest clones capture 4% to 5% of the sample.

This TCR was sampled from a middle-aged woman with acute COVID-19. The sequenced sample consisted of PBMCs or T cells enriched from blood (not recorded which).

The CDR3 reads as follows: CASSQIRGQGTNEKLFF. The DNA sequence is TGTGCCAGCAGCCAAATTAGGGGGCAGGGCACTAATGAAAAACTGTTTTTT. The chain couples TRBV4-2 to TRBJ1-4; 7 middle bases align to TRBD1. From the germline V gene, CDR1 is LGHNA and CDR2 is YNFKEQ. At the junction V is shortened by 2 bases and J by 2 bases; bases outside the gene matches: 8. Its CDR3 holds 17 amino acids, cysteine through phenylalanine. This entry keeps only the CDR3 DNA: 51 bases, framed from base 1.